The 7 T cell receptor beta chains presented below share a single source sample, sequenced in a study of blood T cell repertoires in COVID-19. Generated by immunoSEQ multiplex PCR, the TCRdb table keeps only in-frame clones and is missing some. The data contain 200,000 to 300,000 clones, about 80% of them singletons. The sequenced sample was peripheral blood. These receptors were taken from a man older than 75 with acute or convalescent COVID-19.

This chain uses TRBV19 with TRBJ1-5; no clear D. CDR1 is LNHDA, CDR2 SQIVND, per germline (reference sequence). V was pared by 7 bases and J by 4 bases, with 20 bases between. The CDR3 extends over 16 amino acids. The CDR3 DNA follows: TGTGCCAGTACCCTGATGCCTGGGCCAAGGAATCAGCCCCAGCATTTT. Its translation is CASTLMPGPRNQPQHF. The full variable domain, with the rest looked up from reference TRBV19 and TRBJ1-5, is DGGITQSPKYLFRKEGQNVTLSCEQNLNHDAMYWYRQDPGQGLRLIYYSQIVNDFQKGDIAEGYSVSREKKESFPLTVTSAQKNPTAFYLCASTLMPGPRNQPQHFGDGTRLSIL.

In its sample, this clone was seen once. The rearrangement links TRBV15 to TRBJ2-1, with D tentatively TRBD2 (5 bases). This CDR3 has 15 amino acids. The V end lost 0 bases, the J end lost 4 bases, and 10 bases lay between the germline ends. Germline CDR1 reads LNHNV; CDR2 reads YYDKDF (reference sequence). The CDR3 loop is CATSRDHRGYNEQFF. Here the CDR3 DNA reads TGTGCCACCAGCAGAGATCACCGGGGTTACAATGAGCAGTTCTTC.

V usage is TRBV27 and J usage is TRBJ1-1, with TRBD1 as a possible D gene (5 bases). Between the trimmed V and J ends, which lost 6 bases and 6 bases, there was a span of 14 bases. The CDR3 extends over 13 amino acids. Per germline, CDR1 MNHEY and CDR2 SMNVEV (reference sequence). The CDR3 sequence: CASRLREGAEAFF. CDR3 bases: TGTGCCAGCAGACTCAGGGAAGGGGCTGAAGCTTTCTTT.

This clone was observed at least ten times. Here the CDR3 reads CASSYFLDRSDGYTF. Written as DNA, the CDR3 is TGTGCCAGCAGTTACTTCCTGGACAGGTCGGACGGCTACACCTTC. The gene calls are TRBV6-2 or TRBV6-3 and TRBJ1-2; TRBD1 matches 7 bases. This CDR3 comprises 15 residues. Germline CDR1 and CDR2: MNHEY and SVGEGT. J gave up 8 bases and V 1 base, and 10 bases lay outside the gene matches.

The CDR3 protein is CASSGWPGTHGEQYF. CDR3 nucleotide sequence: TGTGCCAGCAGCGGTTGGCCCGGGACACATGGGGAGCAGTACTTC. This sequence joins TRBV7-9 and TRBJ2-7; TRBD1 is a possible D gene (6 bases). The V gene's germline CDR1 is SEHNR and CDR2 FQNEAQ (reference sequence). V was trimmed by 5 bases and J by 7 bases, leaving 21 bases between them. The CDR3 has 15 amino acids.

The chain uses TRBV7-9 and TRBJ2-7; D is possibly TRBD1 (5 bases). The CDR3 is made up of 14 amino acids. Trimming removed 1 base at V and 0 bases at J, with 7 bases between. Germline CDR1 is SEHNR and CDR2 is FQNEAQ (reference sequence). Here the CDR3 DNA reads TGTGCCAGCAGCTTAGTAGGGGACTCCTACGAGCAGTACTTC. Encoded protein: CASSLVGDSYEQYF.

A few counts support this clone. The chain carries TRBV4-2 and TRBJ1-1; possible D gene TRBD1, 6 bases. The CDR3 spans 15 residues. The germline V gene encodes CDR1 LGHNA and CDR2 YNFKEQ. Trimming removed 4 bases at V and 0 bases at J, with 12 bases between. The CDR3 DNA is TGTGCCAGCAGCCGCAGGACAGCTATGAACACTGAAGCTTTCTTT. Amino acid sequence: CASSRRTAMNTEAFF.